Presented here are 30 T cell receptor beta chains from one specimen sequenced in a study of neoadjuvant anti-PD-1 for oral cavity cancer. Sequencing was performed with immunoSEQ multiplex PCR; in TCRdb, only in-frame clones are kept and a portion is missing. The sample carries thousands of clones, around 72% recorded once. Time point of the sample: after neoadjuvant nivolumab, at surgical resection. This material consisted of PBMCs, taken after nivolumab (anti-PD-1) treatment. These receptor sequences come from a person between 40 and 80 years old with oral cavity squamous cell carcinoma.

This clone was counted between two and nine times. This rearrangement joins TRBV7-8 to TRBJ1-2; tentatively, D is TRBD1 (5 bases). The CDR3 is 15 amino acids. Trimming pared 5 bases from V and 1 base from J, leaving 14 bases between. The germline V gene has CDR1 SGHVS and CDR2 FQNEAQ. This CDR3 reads CASSPSDSFNYGYTF. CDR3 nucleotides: TGTGCCAGCAGCCCGTCAGACAGCTTTAACTATGGCTACACCTTC.

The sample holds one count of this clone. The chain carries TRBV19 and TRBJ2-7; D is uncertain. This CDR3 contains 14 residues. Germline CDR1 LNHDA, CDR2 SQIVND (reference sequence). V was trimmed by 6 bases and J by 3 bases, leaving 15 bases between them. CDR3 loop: CASSIGLGNYEQYF. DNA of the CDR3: TGTGCCAGTAGCATCGGTCTAGGGAACTACGAGCAGTACTTC.

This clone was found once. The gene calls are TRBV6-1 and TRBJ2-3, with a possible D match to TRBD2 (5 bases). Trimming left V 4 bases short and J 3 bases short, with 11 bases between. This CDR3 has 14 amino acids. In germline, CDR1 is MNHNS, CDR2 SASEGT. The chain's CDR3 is CASSGRTQTDTQYF. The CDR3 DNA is TGTGCCAGCAGTGGCCGGACTCAAACAGATACGCAGTATTTT.

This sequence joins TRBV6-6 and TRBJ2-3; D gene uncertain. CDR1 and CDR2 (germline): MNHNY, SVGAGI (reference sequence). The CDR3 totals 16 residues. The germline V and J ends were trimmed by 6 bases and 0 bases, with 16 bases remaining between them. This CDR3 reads CASSLLGVSSTDTQYF. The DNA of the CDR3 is TGTGCCAGCAGCCTCCTTGGGGTTTCTAGCACAGATACGCAGTATTTT.

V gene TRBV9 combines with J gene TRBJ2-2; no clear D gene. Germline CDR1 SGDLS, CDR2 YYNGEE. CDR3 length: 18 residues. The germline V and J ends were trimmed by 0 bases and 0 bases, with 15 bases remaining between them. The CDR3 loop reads CASSVASSHSANTGELFF. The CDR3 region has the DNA TGTGCCAGCAGCGTAGCCTCAAGTCACAGCGCGAACACCGGGGAGCTGTTTTTT.

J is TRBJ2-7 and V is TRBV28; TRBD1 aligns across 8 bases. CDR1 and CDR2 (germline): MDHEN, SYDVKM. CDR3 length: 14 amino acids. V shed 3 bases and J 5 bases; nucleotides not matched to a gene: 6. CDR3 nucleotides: TGTGCCAGCAGTTTCCCCGACAGGGGAGACGAGCAGTACTTC. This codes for CASSFPDRGDEQYF. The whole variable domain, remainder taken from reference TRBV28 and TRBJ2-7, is DVKVTQSSRYLVKRTGEKVFLECVQDMDHENMFWYRQDPGLGLRLIYFSYDVKMKEKGDIPEGYSVSREKKERFSLILESASTNQTSMYLCASSFPDRGDEQYFGPGTRLTVT.

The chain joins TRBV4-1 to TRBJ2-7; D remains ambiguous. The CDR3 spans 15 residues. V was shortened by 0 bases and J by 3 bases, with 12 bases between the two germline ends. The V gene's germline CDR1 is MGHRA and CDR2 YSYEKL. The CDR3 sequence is CASSQDPASSYEQYF. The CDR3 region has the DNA TGCGCCAGCAGCCAAGATCCCGCTAGTAGCTACGAGCAGTACTTC.

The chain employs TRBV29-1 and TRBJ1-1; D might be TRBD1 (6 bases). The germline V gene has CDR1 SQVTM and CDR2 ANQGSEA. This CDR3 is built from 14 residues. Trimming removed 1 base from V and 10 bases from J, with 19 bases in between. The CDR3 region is CSVEGVGGGSRAFF. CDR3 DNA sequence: TGCAGCGTTGAAGGTGTTGGAGGGGGAAGTCGAGCTTTCTTT.

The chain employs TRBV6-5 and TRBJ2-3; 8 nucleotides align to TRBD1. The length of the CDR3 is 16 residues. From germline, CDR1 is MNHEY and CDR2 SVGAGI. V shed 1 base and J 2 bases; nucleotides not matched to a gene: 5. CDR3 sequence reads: CASSYWQGASTDTQYF. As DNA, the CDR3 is TGTGCCAGCAGTTACTGGCAGGGGGCATCCACAGATACGCAGTATTTT.

The CDR3 is CASSRDSTDTQYF. CDR3 DNA sequence: TGTGCCAGCTCACGAGACAGCACAGATACGCAGTATTTT. The gene calls are TRBV18 and TRBJ2-3; D uncertain. The CDR3 extends over 13 amino acids. Trimming removed 4 bases from V and 0 bases from J, with 5 bases in between. Germline CDR1 and CDR2: KGHSH and LQKENI.

The CDR3: CASSPGEAGGRETQYF. DNA for the CDR3: TGCGCCAGCAGCCCTGGGGAGGCAGGGGGCAGAGAGACCCAGTACTTC. This chain links TRBV4-1 with TRBJ2-5; 8 positions match TRBD1. Trimming took 4 bases from V and 4 from J; bases not matched to a gene: 11. The CDR3 is made up of 16 amino acids. The germline gives CDR1 MGHRA, CDR2 YSYEKL.

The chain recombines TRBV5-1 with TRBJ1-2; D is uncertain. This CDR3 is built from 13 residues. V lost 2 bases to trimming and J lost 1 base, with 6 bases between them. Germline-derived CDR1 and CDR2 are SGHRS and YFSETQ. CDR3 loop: CASSLGLNYGYTF. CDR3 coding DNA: TGCGCCAGCAGCTTAGGACTTAACTATGGCTACACCTTC. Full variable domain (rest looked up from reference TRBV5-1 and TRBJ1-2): KAGVTQTPRYLIKTRGQQVTLSCSPISGHRSVSWYQQTPGQGLQFLFEYFSETQRNKGNFPGRFSGRQFSNSRSEMNVSTLELGDSALYLCASSLGLNYGYTFGSGTRLTVV.

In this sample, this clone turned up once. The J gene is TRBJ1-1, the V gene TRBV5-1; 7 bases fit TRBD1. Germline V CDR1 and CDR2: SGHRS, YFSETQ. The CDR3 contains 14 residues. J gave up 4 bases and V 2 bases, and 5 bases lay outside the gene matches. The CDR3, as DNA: TGCGCCAGCAGCTTCGAGGGGGCGGTCACTGAAGCTTTCTTT. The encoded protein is CASSFEGAVTEAFF.

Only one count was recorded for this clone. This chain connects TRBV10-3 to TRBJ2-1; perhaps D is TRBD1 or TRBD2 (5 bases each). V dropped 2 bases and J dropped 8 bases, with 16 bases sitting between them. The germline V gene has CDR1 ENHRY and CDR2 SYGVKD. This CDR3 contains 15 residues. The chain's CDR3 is CAISELAAGADEQFF. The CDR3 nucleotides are TGTGCCATCAGTGAGCTTGCTGCCGGGGCCGATGAGCAGTTCTTC.

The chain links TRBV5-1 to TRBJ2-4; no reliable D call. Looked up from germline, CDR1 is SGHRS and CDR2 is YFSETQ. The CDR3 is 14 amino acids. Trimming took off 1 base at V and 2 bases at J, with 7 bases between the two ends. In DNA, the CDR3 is TGCGCCAGCAGCTTGATCGGAACCAAAAACATTCAGTACTTC. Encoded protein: CASSLIGTKNIQYF.

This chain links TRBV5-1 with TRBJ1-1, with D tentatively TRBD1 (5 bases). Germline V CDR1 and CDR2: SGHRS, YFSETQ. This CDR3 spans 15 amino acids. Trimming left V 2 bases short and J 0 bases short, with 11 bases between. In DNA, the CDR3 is TGCGCCAGCAGCTTAATTCAGGGATTGAACACTGAAGCTTTCTTT. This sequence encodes CASSLIQGLNTEAFF.

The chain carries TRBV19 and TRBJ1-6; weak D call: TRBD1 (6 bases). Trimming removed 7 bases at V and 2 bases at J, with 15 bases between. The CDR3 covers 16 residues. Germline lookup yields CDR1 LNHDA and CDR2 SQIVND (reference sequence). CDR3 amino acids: CASTLSGDTYNSPLHF. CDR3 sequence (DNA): TGTGCCAGTACCCTATCGGGGGACACCTATAATTCACCCCTCCACTTT.

In nucleotides, the CDR3 is TGTGCCAGCAGTTCCTCGGCTAACTATGGCTACACCTTC. Translating gives CASSSSANYGYTF. The V call is TRBV27, the J call TRBJ1-2; D unresolved. There are 13 residues in the CDR3. V shed 4 bases and J shed 0 bases, with 6 bases lying between them. CDR1 and CDR2 from the germline V gene are MNHEY and SMNVEV (reference sequence).

The CDR3: CASSLGVGQPQHF. The CDR3 DNA reads as TGTGCCAGCAGCTTAGGTGTTGGTCAGCCCCAGCATTTT. This chain uses TRBV7-2 with TRBJ1-5; D gene uncertain. V gave up 1 base and J gave up 6 bases, with 7 bases separating them. There are 13 residues in the CDR3. CDR1 SGHTA and CDR2 FQGNSA come from the germline V gene.

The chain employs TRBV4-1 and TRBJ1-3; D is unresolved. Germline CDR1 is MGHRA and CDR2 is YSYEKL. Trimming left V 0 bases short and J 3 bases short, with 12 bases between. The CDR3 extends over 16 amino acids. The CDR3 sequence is CASSQESGFIGNTIYF. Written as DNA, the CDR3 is TGCGCCAGCAGCCAAGAATCCGGGTTCATTGGAAACACCATATATTTT.

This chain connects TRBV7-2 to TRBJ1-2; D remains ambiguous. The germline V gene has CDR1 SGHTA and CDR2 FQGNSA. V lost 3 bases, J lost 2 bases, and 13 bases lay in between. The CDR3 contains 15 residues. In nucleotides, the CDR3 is TGTGCCAGCAGCTTTCGGGCAAAGAAGAACTATGGCTACACCTTC. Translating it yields CASSFRAKKNYGYTF.

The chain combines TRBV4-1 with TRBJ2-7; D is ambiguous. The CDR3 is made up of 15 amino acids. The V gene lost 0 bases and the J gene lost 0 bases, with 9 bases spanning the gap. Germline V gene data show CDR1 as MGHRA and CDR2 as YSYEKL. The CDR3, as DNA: TGCGCCAGCAGCCAAGAAGGCCAGTTCTCCTACGAGCAGTACTTC. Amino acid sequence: CASSQEGQFSYEQYF.

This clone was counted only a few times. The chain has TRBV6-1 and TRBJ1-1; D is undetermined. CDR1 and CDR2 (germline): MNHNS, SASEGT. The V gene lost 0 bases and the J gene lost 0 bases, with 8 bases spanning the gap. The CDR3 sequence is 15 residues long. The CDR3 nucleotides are TGTGCCAGCAGTGAAGCGCTGGGTGTGAACACTGAAGCTTTCTTT. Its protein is CASSEALGVNTEAFF.

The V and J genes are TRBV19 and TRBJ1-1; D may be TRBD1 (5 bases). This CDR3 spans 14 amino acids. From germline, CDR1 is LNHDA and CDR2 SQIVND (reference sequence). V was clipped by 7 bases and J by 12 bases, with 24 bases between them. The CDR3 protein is CASTQSGTLRTTFF. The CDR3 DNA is TGTGCCAGTACCCAATCCGGGACCCTTAGGACAACTTTCTTT.

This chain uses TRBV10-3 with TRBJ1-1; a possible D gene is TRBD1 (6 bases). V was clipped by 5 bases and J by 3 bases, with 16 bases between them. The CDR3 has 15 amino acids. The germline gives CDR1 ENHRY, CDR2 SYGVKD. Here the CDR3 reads CAISKMGAKDTEAFF. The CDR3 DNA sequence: TGTGCCATCAGTAAGATGGGGGCAAAGGACACTGAAGCTTTCTTT.

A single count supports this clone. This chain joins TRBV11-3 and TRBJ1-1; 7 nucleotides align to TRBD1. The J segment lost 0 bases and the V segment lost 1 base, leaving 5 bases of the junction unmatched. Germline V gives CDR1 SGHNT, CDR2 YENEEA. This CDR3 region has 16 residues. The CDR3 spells CASSLGGTAMNTEAFF. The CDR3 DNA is TGTGCCAGCAGCTTAGGTGGGACAGCTATGAACACTGAAGCTTTCTTT.

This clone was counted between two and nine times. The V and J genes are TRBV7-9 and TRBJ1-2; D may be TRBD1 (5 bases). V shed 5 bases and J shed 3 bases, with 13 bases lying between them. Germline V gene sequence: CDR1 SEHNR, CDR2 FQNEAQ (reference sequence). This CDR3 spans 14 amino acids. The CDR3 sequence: CASSAGTAHYGYTF. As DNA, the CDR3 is TGTGCCAGCAGCGCAGGGACGGCACACTATGGCTACACCTTC.

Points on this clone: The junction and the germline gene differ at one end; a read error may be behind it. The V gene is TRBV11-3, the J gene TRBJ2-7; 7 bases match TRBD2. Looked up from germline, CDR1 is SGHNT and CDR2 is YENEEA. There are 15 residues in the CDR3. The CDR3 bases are TGTGCCAGCAGCCTAGAACCTAGCGGCTCCTACGAGCAGTACTTC. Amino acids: CASSLEPSGSYEQYF.

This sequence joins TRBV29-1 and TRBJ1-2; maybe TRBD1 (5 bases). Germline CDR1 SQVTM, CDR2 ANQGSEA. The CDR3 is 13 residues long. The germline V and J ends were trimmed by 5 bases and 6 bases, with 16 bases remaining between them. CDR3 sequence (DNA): TGCAGCGTTCGCGTAGGGGTTACTAATGGCTACACCTTC. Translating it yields CSVRVGVTNGYTF.

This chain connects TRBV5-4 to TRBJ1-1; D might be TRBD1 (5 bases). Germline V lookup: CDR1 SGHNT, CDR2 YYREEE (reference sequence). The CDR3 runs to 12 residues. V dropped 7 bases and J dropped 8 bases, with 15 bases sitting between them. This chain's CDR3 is CASSRQGPEAFF. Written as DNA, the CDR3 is TGTGCCAGCTCCCGTCAGGGTCCCGAAGCTTTCTTT.